Below, 30 T cell receptor beta chains from the same sample are listed, as sequenced in a study of blood T cell repertoires in COVID-19. The protocol was immunoSEQ multiplex PCR, while the TCRdb copy is restricted to in-frame clones and leaves out a portion. The sample shows 52,000 or so clones, roughly 84% of them seen only once. Sequencing was carried out using peripheral blood. The receptor set was obtained from a man aged 45-65 years with acute or convalescent COVID-19.

CDR3 sequence: CASSMGTGLYEQFF. The CDR3 nucleotides read TGTGCCAGTAGTATGGGGACAGGTTTATACGAGCAGTTCTTC. The J gene is TRBJ2-1, the V gene TRBV19, with 8 bases fitting TRBD1. The CDR3 consists of 14 residues. The V gene's germline CDR1 is LNHDA and CDR2 SQIVND (reference sequence). The ends lost 3 bases at V and 10 bases at J; junction bases unmatched: 8. Full variable domain (remainder filled in from reference TRBV19 and TRBJ2-1): DGGITQSPKYLFRKEGQNVTLSCEQNLNHDAMYWYRQDPGQGLRLIYYSQIVNDFQKGDIAEGYSVSREKKESFPLTVTSAQKNPTAFYLCASSMGTGLYEQFFGPGTRLTVL.

The chain has TRBV27 and TRBJ1-2; 8 nucleotides agree with TRBD1. The CDR3 extends over 14 amino acids. The germline V gene has CDR1 MNHEY and CDR2 SMNVEV (reference sequence). Losses at the gene ends were 6 bases for V and 5 bases for J; bases not matched to a gene: 8. DNA of the CDR3: TGTGCCAGCAGCCCCAGGGGGCGCGGTTATGGCTACACCTTC. Protein sequence: CASSPRGRGYGYTF.

The gene calls are TRBV4-1 and TRBJ2-5; TRBD1 aligns across 7 bases. The CDR3 has 17 amino acids. CDR1 is MGHRA, CDR2 YSYEKL, per germline. The V gene end was trimmed by 0 bases and the J gene end by 4 bases; junction bases not matched to a gene: 11. CDR3 bases: TGCGCCAGCAGCCAAGAAGGGGGAGACAGGGTCGGAGAGACCCAGTACTTC. This encodes CASSQEGGDRVGETQYF.

The V gene is TRBV18, the J gene TRBJ1-3; TRBD1 matches 7 bases. The CDR3 sequence is 17 residues long. Unmatched junction bases numbered 8, after V lost 1 base and J lost 2 bases. Germline loops: CDR1 KGHSH, CDR2 LQKENI. CDR3 in amino acids: CASSPRPPGGTGNTIYF. CDR3 sequence (DNA): TGTGCCAGCTCACCACGGCCCCCAGGGGGAACTGGAAACACCATATATTTT.

This sequence joins TRBV18 and TRBJ2-3; D perhaps matches TRBD2 (6 bases). The V gene lost 2 bases and the J gene lost 5 bases, with 11 bases spanning the gap. From germline, CDR1 is KGHSH and CDR2 LQKENI. The CDR3 contains 14 residues. The CDR3 DNA reads TGTGCCAGCTCACCATTCGGGACTTTAGATACGCAGTATTTT. It encodes CASSPFGTLDTQYF.

CDR3 loop: CASSFRQFF. In DNA form, the CDR3 reads TGTGCCAGCAGCTTCCGGCAGTTCTTC. The chain links TRBV28 to TRBJ2-1; no clear D gene. Per the germline V gene, CDR1 is MDHEN and CDR2 is SYDVKM. V shed 6 bases and J shed 12 bases, with 6 bases lying between them. The CDR3 sequence is 9 residues long.

The rearrangement links TRBV12-3 or TRBV12-4 to TRBJ1-5, with 8 bases fitting TRBD1. This CDR3 region has 13 residues. Unmatched junction bases numbered 1, after V lost 6 bases and J lost 3 bases. The chain's CDR3 is CASRQGDNQPQHF. As DNA, the CDR3 is TGTGCCAGCAGACAGGGGGACAATCAGCCCCAGCATTTT.

The chain is built from TRBV18 and TRBJ1-1, with D maybe TRBD1 (5 bases). V lost 2 bases to trimming and J lost 1 base, with 8 bases between them. Per germline, CDR1 KGHSH and CDR2 LQKENI. This CDR3 is 14 amino acids long. The CDR3 is CASSPGGENTEAFF. The CDR3 DNA follows: TGTGCCAGCTCACCAGGGGGGGAGAACACTGAAGCTTTCTTT.

This clone was counted between two and nine times. This chain connects TRBV9 to TRBJ1-1; a weak D match, TRBD1 (6 bases). The CDR3 loop spans 15 amino acids. Germline lookup yields CDR1 SGDLS and CDR2 YYNGEE. Trimming pared 4 bases from V and 4 bases from J, leaving 17 bases between. The CDR3 coding sequence is TGTGCCAGCAGCCGTGACCCAGGGGCGAGCACTGAAGCTTTCTTT. Residues: CASSRDPGASTEAFF.

The V and J genes are TRBV29-1 and TRBJ2-7; unclear D gene. The CDR3 has 12 amino acids. V dropped 6 bases and J dropped 0 bases, with 9 bases sitting between them. Germline V CDR1 and CDR2: SQVTM, ANQGSEA. The CDR3 spells CSVSSSSYEQYF. The CDR3 DNA follows: TGCAGCGTCTCCTCGAGCTCCTACGAGCAGTACTTC.

The chain employs TRBV19 and TRBJ1-2, with TRBD1 matching over 7 bases. With 8 bases clipped from V and 2 bases from J, the junction kept 5 bases outside the gene matches. Germline V gives CDR1 LNHDA, CDR2 SQIVND (reference sequence). The CDR3 is 13 residues long. CDR3 amino acids: CASEDRENYGYTF. CDR3 in DNA: TGTGCCAGTGAAGACAGGGAAAACTATGGCTACACCTTC.

The CDR3 DNA is TGTGCCTGGAGTCTCCCTAGTAATCAGCCCCAGCATTTT. Its protein is CAWSLPSNQPQHF. This chain connects TRBV30 to TRBJ1-5; D is undetermined. The CDR3 is made up of 13 amino acids. Trimming took off 2 bases at V and 4 bases at J, with 9 bases between the two ends. The germline V gene has CDR1 GTSNPN and CDR2 SVGIG (reference sequence).

Here the CDR3 reads CASSQTTGGVEKLFF. The CDR3 nucleotides read TGCGCCAGCAGCCAAACGACAGGGGGAGTGGAAAAACTGTTTTTT. V gene TRBV4-1 combines with J gene TRBJ1-4; 9 nucleotides match TRBD1. Germline assignment: CDR1 MGHRA and CDR2 YSYEKL. The CDR3 length is 15 residues. Trimming at V came to 2 bases and at J to 8 bases, leaving 6 bases not matched to a gene.

The rearrangement links TRBV6-5 to TRBJ1-1; D is possibly TRBD1 (5 bases). This CDR3 contains 14 residues. Germline lookup yields CDR1 MNHEY and CDR2 SVGAGI. V was pared by 5 bases and J by 5 bases, with 15 bases between. This CDR3 reads CASSRATVFTEAFF. In DNA, the CDR3 is TGTGCCAGCAGTAGGGCGACAGTTTTTACTGAAGCTTTCTTT.

V usage is TRBV28 and J usage is TRBJ1-2; D perhaps matches TRBD1 (5 bases). Trimming took off 4 bases at V and 7 bases at J, with 13 bases between the two ends. Germline V lookup: CDR1 MDHEN, CDR2 SYDVKM. The CDR3 covers 13 residues. CDR3 loop: CASSSRGVGGYTF. CDR3 bases: TGTGCCAGCAGTTCTCGGGGGGTAGGTGGCTACACCTTC.

This rearrangement joins TRBV6-5 to TRBJ1-2; tentative D call: TRBD1 (5 bases). CDR1 MNHEY and CDR2 SVGAGI come from the germline V gene. The CDR3 contains 15 residues. Trimming took 0 bases from V and 4 from J, leaving 12 bases between them. CDR3 nucleotide sequence: TGTGCCAGCAGTTACTCCGGCGCGGGGACCTATGGCTACACCTTC. Translated: CASSYSGAGTYGYTF.

This rearrangement joins TRBV13 to TRBJ2-1, with D maybe TRBD2 (5 bases). V lost 1 base, J lost 5 bases, and 6 bases lay in between. The CDR3 covers 13 residues. Germline V gene lookup returns CDR1 PRHDT and CDR2 FYEKMQ (reference sequence). The CDR3 loop reads CASSLVGDNEQFF. Written as DNA, the CDR3 is TGTGCCAGCAGCTTAGTCGGGGACAATGAGCAGTTCTTC. Variable domain in full (rest from reference TRBV13 and TRBJ2-1): AAGVIQSPRHLIKEKRETATLKCYPIPRHDTVYWYQQGPGQDPQFLISFYEKMQSDKGSIPDRFSAQQFSDYHSELNMSSLELGDSALYFCASSLVGDNEQFFGPGTRLTVL.

The chain uses TRBV9 and TRBJ2-4, with 12 bases that match TRBD1. With V trimmed by 3 bases and J by 1 base, 2 bases remained unmatched. This CDR3 is 16 amino acids long. CDR1 is SGDLS and CDR2 is YYNGEE in the germline V gene. This CDR3 is CASSEGQGAAKNIQYF. The CDR3 DNA follows: TGTGCCAGCAGCGAGGGACAGGGGGCTGCCAAAAACATTCAGTACTTC.

V and J are TRBV5-1 and TRBJ2-1, with D possibly matching TRBD2 (5 bases). CDR1 and CDR2 (germline): SGHRS, YFSETQ. The CDR3 sequence is 15 residues long. Trimming shortened V by 0 bases and J by 2 bases, and 9 bases separated the two germline ends. CDR3 protein: CASSLVGSAYNEQFF. CDR3 nucleotide sequence: TGCGCCAGCAGCTTGGTAGGTAGCGCCTACAATGAGCAGTTCTTC.

The V and J genes are TRBV25-1 and TRBJ1-5, with a weak D call TRBD1 (5 bases). The V end lost 5 bases, the J end lost 0 bases, and 8 bases lay between the germline ends. The CDR3 spans 14 residues. CDR1 and CDR2 from the germline V gene are MGHDK and SYGVNS. CDR3 DNA: TGTGCCAGCAGTTCAGACAGTAGCAATCAGCCCCAGCATTTT. Its protein is CASSSDSSNQPQHF. Combining the CDR3 with reference TRBV25-1 and TRBJ1-5 gives the whole variable domain EADIYQTPRYLVIGTGKKITLECSQTMGHDKMYWYQQDPGMELHLIHYSYGVNSTEKGDLSSESTVSRIRTEHFPLTLESARPSHTSQYLCASSSDSSNQPQHFGDGTRLSIL.

The chain links TRBV7-9 to TRBJ2-3; TRBD2 matches at 10 bases. Germline CDR1 reads SEHNR; CDR2 reads FQNEAQ (reference sequence). The CDR3 is 17 residues long. V lost 5 bases and J lost 5; bases outside the gene matches: 13. CDR3 amino acids: CASSQSVSGGAKDTQYF. The DNA for the CDR3 is TGTGCCAGCAGCCAGTCGGTCAGCGGGGGGGCAAAAGATACGCAGTATTTT.

V usage is TRBV19 and J usage is TRBJ1-1, with 10 bases identical to TRBD1. Looked up from germline, CDR1 is LNHDA and CDR2 is SQIVND (reference sequence). There are 13 residues in the CDR3. V lost 7 bases, J lost 7 bases, and 6 bases stayed unmatched. The CDR3 nucleotides read TGTGCCAGTACCGTGACAGGGGGCGGTGAAGCTTTCTTT. As protein: CASTVTGGGEAFF.

The J gene is TRBJ2-3, the V gene TRBV30; a possible D gene is TRBD2 (6 bases). CDR1 GTSNPN and CDR2 SVGIG come from the germline V gene (reference sequence). Trimming took 2 bases from V and 1 from J, leaving 10 bases between them. CDR3 length equals 14 residues. CDR3 region: CAWSTPGGTDTQYF. The CDR3, as DNA: TGTGCCTGGAGTACCCCGGGAGGCACAGATACGCAGTATTTT.

V is TRBV11-1 and J is TRBJ2-7; D possibly corresponds to TRBD2 (6 bases). Germline V gene data show CDR1 as SGHAT and CDR2 as FQDESV (reference sequence). This CDR3 comprises 15 residues. V lost 1 base and J lost 2, with 12 bases in between. The CDR3 sequence: CASSLGGGITYEQYF. CDR3 DNA sequence: TGTGCCAGCAGCTTAGGCGGAGGGATAACCTACGAGCAGTACTTC.

This rearrangement joins TRBV7-8 to TRBJ1-3; maybe TRBD1 (6 bases). The germline gives CDR1 SGHVS, CDR2 FQNEAQ. The CDR3 spans 17 residues. Trimming stripped 7 bases from V and 4 bases from J, with 23 bases between. CDR3 in DNA: TGTGCCAGCACGAGGACAGCCAAGCCTTTTTCCGGAAACACCATATATTTT. This translates into CASTRTAKPFSGNTIYF.

The rearrangement joins TRBV28 to TRBJ2-1, with 9 bases aligning to TRBD2. Trimming took 4 bases from V and 12 from J; bases not matched to a gene: 22. Germline values: CDR1 MDHEN, CDR2 SYDVKM. The CDR3 sequence is 18 residues long. The CDR3 DNA reads TGTGCCAGCAGTTCACTGGGAGGACGGCGGGGGGGCCAATCAAGGCAGTTCTTC. This gives the protein CASSSLGGRRGGQSRQFF.

This rearrangement joins TRBV6-5 to TRBJ2-4, with D perhaps TRBD1 (6 bases). CDR3 length: 16 residues. Germline values: CDR1 MNHEY, CDR2 SVGAGI. V was cut by 4 bases and J by 0 bases, with 13 bases left in between. The CDR3 loop is CASSSSRTVAKNIQYF. In DNA, the CDR3 is TGTGCCAGCAGTTCCAGCCGGACAGTAGCCAAAAACATTCAGTACTTC.

The CDR3, as DNA: TGCAGTGCCCTTTTTCGGGAGCAGTACTTC. As protein: CSALFREQYF. The rearrangement uses TRBV20-1 and TRBJ2-7; D is unclear. Germline CDR1 is DFQATT and CDR2 is SNEGSKA (reference sequence). Trimming took 6 bases from V and 7 from J, leaving 10 bases between them. CDR3 length equals 10 residues.

The sample holds a few counts of this clone. The rearrangement joins TRBV6-2 or TRBV6-3 to TRBJ1-5; the match to TRBD1 covers 10 bases. The germline gives CDR1 MNHEY, CDR2 SVGEGT. The CDR3 runs 13 residues. V shed 4 bases, J shed 7 bases, and the junction held 1 base outside the gene matches. The CDR3 spells CASSLGQGQPQHF. The CDR3 DNA reads as TGTGCCAGCAGTTTGGGACAGGGGCAGCCCCAGCATTTT.

V gene TRBV3-1 (or the pseudogene TRBV3-2) combines with J gene TRBJ2-7; D remains unclear. Trimming removed 5 bases at V and 2 bases at J, with 4 bases between. The germline CDR1 and CDR2 sequences are LGHDT and YNNKEL (reference sequence). CDR3 length equals 11 residues. CDR3 nucleotides: TGTGCCAGCAGCGGCCCCTACGAGCAGTACTTC. Translating it yields CASSGPYEQYF.